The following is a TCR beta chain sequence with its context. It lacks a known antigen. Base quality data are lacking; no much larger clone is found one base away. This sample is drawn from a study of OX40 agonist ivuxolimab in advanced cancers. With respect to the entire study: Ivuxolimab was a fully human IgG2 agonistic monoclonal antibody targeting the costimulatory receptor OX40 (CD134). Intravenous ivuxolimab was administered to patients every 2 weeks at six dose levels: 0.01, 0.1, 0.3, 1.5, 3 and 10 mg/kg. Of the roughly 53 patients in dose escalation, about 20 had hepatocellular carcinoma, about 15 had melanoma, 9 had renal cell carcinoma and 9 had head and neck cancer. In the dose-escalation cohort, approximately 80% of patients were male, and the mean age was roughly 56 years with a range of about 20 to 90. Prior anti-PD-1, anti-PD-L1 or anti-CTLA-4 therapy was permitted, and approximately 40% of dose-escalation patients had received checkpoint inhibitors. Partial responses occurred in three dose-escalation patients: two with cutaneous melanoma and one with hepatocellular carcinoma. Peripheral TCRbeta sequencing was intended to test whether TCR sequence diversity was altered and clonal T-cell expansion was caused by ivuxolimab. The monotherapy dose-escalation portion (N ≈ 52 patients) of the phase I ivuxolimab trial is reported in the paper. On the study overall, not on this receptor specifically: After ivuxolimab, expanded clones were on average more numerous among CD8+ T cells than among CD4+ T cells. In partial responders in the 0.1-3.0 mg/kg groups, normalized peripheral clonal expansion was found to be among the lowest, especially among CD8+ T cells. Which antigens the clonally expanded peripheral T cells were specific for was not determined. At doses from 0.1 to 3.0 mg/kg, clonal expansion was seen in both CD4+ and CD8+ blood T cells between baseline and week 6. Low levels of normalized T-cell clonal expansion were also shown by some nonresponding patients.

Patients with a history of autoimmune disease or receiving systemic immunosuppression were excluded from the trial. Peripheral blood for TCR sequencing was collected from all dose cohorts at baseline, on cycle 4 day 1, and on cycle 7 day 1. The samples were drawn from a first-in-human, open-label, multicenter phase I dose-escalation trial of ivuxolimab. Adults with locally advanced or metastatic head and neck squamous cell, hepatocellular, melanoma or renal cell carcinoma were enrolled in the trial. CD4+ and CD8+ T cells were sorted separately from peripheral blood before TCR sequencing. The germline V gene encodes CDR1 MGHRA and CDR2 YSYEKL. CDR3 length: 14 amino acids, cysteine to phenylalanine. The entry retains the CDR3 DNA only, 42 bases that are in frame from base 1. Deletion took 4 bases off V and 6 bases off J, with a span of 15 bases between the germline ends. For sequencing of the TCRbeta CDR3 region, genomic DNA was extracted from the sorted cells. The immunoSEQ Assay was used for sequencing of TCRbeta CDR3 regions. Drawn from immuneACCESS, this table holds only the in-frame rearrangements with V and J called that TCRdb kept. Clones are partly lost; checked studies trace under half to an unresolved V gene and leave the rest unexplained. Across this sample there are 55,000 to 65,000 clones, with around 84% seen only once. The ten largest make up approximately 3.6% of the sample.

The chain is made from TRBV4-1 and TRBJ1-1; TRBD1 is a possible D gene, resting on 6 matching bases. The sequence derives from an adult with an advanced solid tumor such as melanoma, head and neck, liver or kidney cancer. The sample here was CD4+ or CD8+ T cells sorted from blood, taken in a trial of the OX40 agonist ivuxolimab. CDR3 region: CASSLETGWAEAFF. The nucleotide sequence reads TGCGCCAGCAGCCTGGAAACAGGGTGGGCTGAAGCTTTCTTT.